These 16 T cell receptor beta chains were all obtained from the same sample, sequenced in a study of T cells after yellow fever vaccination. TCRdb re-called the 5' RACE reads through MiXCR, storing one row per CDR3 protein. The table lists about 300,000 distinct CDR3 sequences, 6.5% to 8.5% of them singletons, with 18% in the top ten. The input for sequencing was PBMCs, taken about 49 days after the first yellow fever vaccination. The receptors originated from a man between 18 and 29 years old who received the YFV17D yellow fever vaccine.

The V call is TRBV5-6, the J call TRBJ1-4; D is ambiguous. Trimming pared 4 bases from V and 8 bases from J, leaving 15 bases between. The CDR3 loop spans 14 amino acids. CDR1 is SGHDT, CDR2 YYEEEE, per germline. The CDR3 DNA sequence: TGTGCCAGCAGCACGACGGGAAGTAGGGAAAAACTGTTTTTT. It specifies CASSTTGSREKLFF.

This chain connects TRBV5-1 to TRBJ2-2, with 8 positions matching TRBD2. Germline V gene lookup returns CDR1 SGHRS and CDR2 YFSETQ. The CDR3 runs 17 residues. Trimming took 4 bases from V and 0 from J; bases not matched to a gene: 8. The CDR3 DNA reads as TGCGCCAGCAGCAAAGCTCCGGGGGGGCCGAACACCGGGGAGCTGTTTTTT. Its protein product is CASSKAPGGPNTGELFF.

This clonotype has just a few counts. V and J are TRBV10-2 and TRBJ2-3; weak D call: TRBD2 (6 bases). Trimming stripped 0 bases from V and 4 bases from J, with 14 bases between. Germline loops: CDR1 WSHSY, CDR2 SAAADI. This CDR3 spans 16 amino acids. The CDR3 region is CASSESGGLVADTQYF. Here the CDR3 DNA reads TGCGCCAGCAGTGAGTCCGGGGGTTTAGTAGCAGATACGCAGTATTTT.

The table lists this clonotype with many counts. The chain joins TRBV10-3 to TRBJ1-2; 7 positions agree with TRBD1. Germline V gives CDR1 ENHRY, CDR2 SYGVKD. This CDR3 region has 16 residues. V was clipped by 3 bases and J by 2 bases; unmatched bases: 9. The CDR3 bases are TGTGCCATCAGTGATGCCGGACAGGTTTCGAACTATGGCTACACCTTC. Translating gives CAISDAGQVSNYGYTF.

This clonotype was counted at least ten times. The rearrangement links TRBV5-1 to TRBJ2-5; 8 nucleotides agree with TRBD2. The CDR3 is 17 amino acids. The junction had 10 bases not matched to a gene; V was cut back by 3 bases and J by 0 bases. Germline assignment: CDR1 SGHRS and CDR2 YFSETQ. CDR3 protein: CASSYYTGGINQETQYF. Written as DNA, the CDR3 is TGCGCCAGCAGCTACTACACGGGGGGGATAAACCAAGAGACCCAGTACTTC.

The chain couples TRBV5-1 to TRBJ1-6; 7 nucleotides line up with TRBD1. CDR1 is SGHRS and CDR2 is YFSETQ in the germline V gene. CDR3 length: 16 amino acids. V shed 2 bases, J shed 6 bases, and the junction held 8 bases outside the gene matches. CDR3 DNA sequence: TGCGCCAGCAGCTTAGACAGGGCGCTCCCTAATTCACCCCTCCACTTT. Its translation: CASSLDRALPNSPLHF.

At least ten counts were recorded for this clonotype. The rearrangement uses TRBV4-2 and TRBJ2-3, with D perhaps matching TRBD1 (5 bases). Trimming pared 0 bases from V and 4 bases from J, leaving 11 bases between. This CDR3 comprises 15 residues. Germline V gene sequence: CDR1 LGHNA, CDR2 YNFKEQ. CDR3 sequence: CASSQEGSGPDTQYF. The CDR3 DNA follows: TGTGCCAGCAGCCAAGAGGGGTCAGGGCCAGATACGCAGTATTTT.

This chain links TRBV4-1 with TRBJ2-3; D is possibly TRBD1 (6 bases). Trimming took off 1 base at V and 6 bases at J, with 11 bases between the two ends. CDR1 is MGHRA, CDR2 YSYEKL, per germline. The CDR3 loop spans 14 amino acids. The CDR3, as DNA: TGCGCCAGCAGCCAAGCTGGGACACTCGATACGCAGTATTTT. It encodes CASSQAGTLDTQYF.

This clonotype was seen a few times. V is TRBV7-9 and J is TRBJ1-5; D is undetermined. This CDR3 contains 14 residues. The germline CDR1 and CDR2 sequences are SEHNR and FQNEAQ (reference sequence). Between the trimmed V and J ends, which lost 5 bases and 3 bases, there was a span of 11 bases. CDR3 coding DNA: TGTGCCAGCAGCGGAGGGCAAACCAATCAGCCCCAGCATTTT. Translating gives CASSGGQTNQPQHF.

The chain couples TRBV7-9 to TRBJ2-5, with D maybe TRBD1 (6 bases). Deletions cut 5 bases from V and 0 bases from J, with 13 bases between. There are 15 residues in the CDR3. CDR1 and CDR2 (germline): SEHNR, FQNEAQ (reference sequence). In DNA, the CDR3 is TGTGCCAGCAGCCCTCGGACAGCGAACCAAGAGACCCAGTACTTC. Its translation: CASSPRTANQETQYF. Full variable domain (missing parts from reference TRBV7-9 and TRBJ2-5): DTGVSQNPRHKITKRGQNVTFRCDPISEHNRLYWYRQTLGQGPEFLTYFQNEAQLEKSRLLSDRFSAERPKGSFSTLEIQRTEQGDSAMYLCASSPRTANQETQYFGPGTRLLVL.

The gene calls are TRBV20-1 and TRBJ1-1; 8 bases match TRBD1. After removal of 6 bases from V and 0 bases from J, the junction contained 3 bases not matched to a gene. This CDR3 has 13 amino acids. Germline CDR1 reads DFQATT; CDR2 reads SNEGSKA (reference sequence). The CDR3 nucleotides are TGCAGTGCCCCGACAGGGGTGAACACTGAAGCTTTCTTT. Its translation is CSAPTGVNTEAFF.

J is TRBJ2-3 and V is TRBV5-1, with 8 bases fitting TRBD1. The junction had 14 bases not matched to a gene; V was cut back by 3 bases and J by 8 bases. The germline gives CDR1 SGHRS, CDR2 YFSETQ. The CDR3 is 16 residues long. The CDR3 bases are TGCGCCAGCAGCTCGTTGACAGGGGAGGCACATGGTACGCAGTATTTT. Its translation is CASSSLTGEAHGTQYF.

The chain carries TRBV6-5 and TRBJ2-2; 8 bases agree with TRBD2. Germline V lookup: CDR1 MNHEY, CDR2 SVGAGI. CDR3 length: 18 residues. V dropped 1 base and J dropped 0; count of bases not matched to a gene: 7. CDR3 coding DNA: TGTGCCAGCAGTTACTGGCGCGGCGGGGGGCCGAACACCGGGGAGCTGTTTTTT. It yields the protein CASSYWRGGGPNTGELFF.

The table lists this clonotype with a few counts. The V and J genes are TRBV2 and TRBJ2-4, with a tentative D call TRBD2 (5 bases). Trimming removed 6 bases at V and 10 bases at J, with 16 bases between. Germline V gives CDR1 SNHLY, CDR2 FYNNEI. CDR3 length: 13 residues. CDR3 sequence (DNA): TGTGCCAGCAGCGGTCAGGACGGGGAGATTCAGTACTTC. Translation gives CASSGQDGEIQYF.

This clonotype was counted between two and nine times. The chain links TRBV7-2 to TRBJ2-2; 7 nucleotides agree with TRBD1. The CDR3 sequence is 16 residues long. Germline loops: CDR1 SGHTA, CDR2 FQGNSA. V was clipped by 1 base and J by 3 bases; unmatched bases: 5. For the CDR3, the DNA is TGTGCCAGCAGCTTAGGTAGAACAGGGGACACCGGGGAGCTGTTTTTT. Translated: CASSLGRTGDTGELFF.

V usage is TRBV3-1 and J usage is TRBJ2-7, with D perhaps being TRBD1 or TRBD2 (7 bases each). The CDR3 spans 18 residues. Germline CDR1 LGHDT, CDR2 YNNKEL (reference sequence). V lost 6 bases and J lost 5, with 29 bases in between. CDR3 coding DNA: TGTGCCAGCAGTTCCCCTTGGGGGGGACAGTCAACCTACAACGAGCAGTACTTC. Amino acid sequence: CASSSPWGGQSTYNEQYF.